This T cell receptor (beta chain) was sequenced for a study of shared clonotypes between healthy human individuals. The method was immunoSEQ multiplex PCR; TCRdb's version includes in-frame clones alone and lacks a portion of them. The profile shows 2 million to 2.5 million clones, roughly 90% of them singletons. Concerning this clone itself: Other nucleotide sequences from this sample produce the same CDR3.

CDR3 length equals 12 residues. V gave up 5 bases and J gave up 4 bases, with 9 bases separating them. CDR1 is SGHTA, CDR2 FQGNSA, per germline. Sequenced sample: naive CD4+ T cells from PBMCs. Described subset: CD45RA+ positively selected. This chain joins TRBV7-2 and TRBJ2-7; tentatively, D is TRBD1 (5 bases). The TCR comes from a man between 18 and 29 years old in good health. Some clones in this sample may be carry-over from other donors' samples. The CDR3: CASSPDTYEQYF. In DNA form, the CDR3 reads TGTGCCAGCAGCCCGGACACTTACGAGCAGTACTTC.